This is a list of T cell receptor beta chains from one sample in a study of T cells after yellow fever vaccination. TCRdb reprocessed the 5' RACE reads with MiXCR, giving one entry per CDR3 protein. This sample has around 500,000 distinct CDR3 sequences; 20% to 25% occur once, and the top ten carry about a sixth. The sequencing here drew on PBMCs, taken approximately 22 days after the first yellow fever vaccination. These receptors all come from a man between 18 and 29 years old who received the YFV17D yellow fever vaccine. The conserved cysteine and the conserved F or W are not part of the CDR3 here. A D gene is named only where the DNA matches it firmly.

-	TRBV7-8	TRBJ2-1	ASSLSASRQGEQF
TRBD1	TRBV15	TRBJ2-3	ATSSRGQVSRTDTQY
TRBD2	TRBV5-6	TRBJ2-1	ASSFGGGGSYNEQF
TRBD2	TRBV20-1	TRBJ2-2	SATGGGLTGELF
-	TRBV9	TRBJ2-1	ASSVSSSVGSYNEQF
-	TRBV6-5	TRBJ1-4	ASSYQVRTDPEKLF
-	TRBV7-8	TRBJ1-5	ASSARGNQPQH
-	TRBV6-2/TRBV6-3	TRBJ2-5	ASSYFGPETQY
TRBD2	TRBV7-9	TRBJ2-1	ASQTSNIYNEQF
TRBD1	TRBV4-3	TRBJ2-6	ASSSRQGGSGANVLT
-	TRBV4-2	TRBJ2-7	ASSQASTQSYEQY
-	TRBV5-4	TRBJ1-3	ASSLPPGSGNTIY
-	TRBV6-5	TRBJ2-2	ASSLMPSHGGPTGELF
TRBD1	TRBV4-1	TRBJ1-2	ASSPRQGSDGYT
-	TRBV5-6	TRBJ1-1	ASSLGFVVNTEAF
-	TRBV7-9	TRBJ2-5	ASSLARWETQY
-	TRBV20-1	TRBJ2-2	SARDMANTGELF
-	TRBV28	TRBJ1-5	ASSINGGGDQPQH
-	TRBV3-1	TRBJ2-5	ASSQDLVKTQY
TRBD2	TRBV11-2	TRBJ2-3	ASSSLRGGTDTQY
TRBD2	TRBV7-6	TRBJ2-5	ASSSLGTSGGRGETQY
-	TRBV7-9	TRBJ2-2	ASSYGIRGDTGELF
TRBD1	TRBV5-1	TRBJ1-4	ASSPSRQGGEKLF
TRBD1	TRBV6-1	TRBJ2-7	ASSGTGNYEQY
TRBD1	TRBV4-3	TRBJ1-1	ASSHPQGAGGEAF
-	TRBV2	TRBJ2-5	ASRTGRPYQETQY
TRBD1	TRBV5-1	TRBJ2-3	ASRRRTGDADTQY
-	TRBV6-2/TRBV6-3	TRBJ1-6	ASSLPTESSYNSPLH
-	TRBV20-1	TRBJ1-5	SARDREQPQH
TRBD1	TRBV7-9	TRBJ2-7	ASSAAGQGTTYEQY
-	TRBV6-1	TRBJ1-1	ASSEGEAF
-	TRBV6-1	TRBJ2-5	ASSEGLRETQY
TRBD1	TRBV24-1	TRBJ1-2	ATSGPDRGYGYT
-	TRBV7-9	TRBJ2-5	ASSLSGQPQETQY
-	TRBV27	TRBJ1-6	ASSSWTSPLH